This TCR beta chain was recorded in a study of cytomegalovirus exposure and HLA in healthy donors. 60 Vbeta and 13 Jbeta primers were used in PCR. Sequenced by immunoSEQ multiplex PCR; TCRdb stores in-frame clones only, minus some. The sample includes about 120,000 clones, 65% to 85% of them seen just once. Study results and limitations: Cytomegalovirus-associated status was assigned to 150 or so TCR beta chains. Presence/absence analyses assumed roughly uniform sequencing depth across donors, which may not hold.

CDR1 GTSNPN and CDR2 SVGIG come from the germline V gene (reference sequence). The CDR3 sequence is 14 residues long. V lost 3 bases and J lost 5, with 13 bases in between. The count of this clone is one. Its antigen remains unidentified. The sequencing sample was made of PBMCs. The sequence was collected from a young man in good health and CMV-seropositive. V usage is TRBV30 and J usage is TRBJ2-2; TRBD2 is a possible D gene (6 bases). CDR3 residues: CAWSGGIGTGELFF. CDR3 nucleotide sequence: TGTGCCTGGAGCGGGGGAATTGGGACCGGGGAGCTGTTTTTT.